This TCR beta chain was captured by sequencing in a study of beta chain features in type 1 diabetes. For this clone: Its target is unknown.

The CDR3 consists of 10 residues. Trimming cost V 6 bases and J 9 bases, with 12 bases left between them. Per germline, CDR1 DFQATT and CDR2 SNEGSKA (reference sequence). Reverse transcribing all isolated RNA meant expressed TCRB transcripts were sequenced. The data were produced by immunoSEQ multiplex PCR, yet TCRdb's version contains in-frame clones alone and is incomplete. Of 630,000 or so clones in the sample, over 11% are singletons; the top ten hold 0.04%. Findings of the study overall: Across all four CD4+ subsets, people with type 1 diabetes showed modestly shorter TCRB CDR3s.

V is TRBV20-1 and J is TRBJ2-7, with D perhaps TRBD1 or TRBD2 (5 bases each). This clonotype originated in a young man with type 1 diabetes. Sequencing input: naive CD4+ T cells from blood. The CDR3 protein is CSASGAGQYF. Here the CDR3 DNA reads TGCAGTGCCTCCGGGGCAGGGCAGTACTTC.